The text below deals with one T cell receptor beta chain. The entry originates in a study of blood T cell repertoires in COVID-19. Study details: Collection of acute and convalescent COVID-19 samples took place in the United States, Italy and Spain. Sample material is recorded as cDNA or gDNA derived from T cells, B-cell-depleted T cells, or PBMCs.

The authors' processing: The assay estimated nucleated cells by amplifying reference gene primers. Produced via immunoSEQ multiplex PCR; TCRdb's table is partial and in-frame only. The V and J calls and clone size are taken from that table; D and trimming were inferred from the DNA. The repertoire holds roughly 380,000 clones, with about 80% as singletons. CDR1 is MDHEN, CDR2 SYDVKM, per germline. V was shortened by 7 bases and J by 8 bases, with 18 bases between the two germline ends. The CDR3 is 14 amino acids. Sequenced input: peripheral blood. The clonotype originates from a human donor with acute or convalescent COVID-19. The donor label of this sample is uncertain. The chain recombines TRBV28 with TRBJ2-1, with D perhaps matching TRBD2 (5 bases). CDR3 sequence (DNA): TGTGCCAGCACCCGTCGGGGTTCCGATGATGAGCAGTTCTTC. This translates into CASTRRGSDDEQFF.